The rows below give T cell receptor beta chains drawn from one sample of a study of shared clonotypes between healthy human individuals. Data came from immunoSEQ multiplex PCR; TCRdb stores just in-frame clones and leaves some out. The data show millions of clones, with 80% to 95% seen just once and 0.39% held by the top ten. The sample taken for sequencing was naive CD4+ T cells from PBMCs. These receptors came from a man aged 18 to 29 in good health. Some clones in this sample may be carry-over from other donors' samples. Each CDR3 is given with its conserved first and last residue. Fields, in order: V gene, clone size, D gene, J gene, CDR3 protein, CDR3 DNA. D genes are given only for firm matches. Clone size appears in some rows only: once, few, many, or a class for an expanded clone.

>TRBV6-1|.|.|TRBJ1-5
CASREAQLGQPQHF
TGTGCCAGCAGGGAAGCACAGTTGGGTCAGCCCCAGCATTTT
>TRBV10-3|.|.|TRBJ2-2
CAISDPRLATGELFF
TGTGCCATCAGTGACCCTCGGCTCGCCACCGGGGAGCTGTTTTTT
>TRBV5-4|.|.|TRBJ2-2
CASSPETQAGELFF
TGTGCCAGCAGCCCCGAAACACAGGCCGGGGAGCTGTTTTTT
>TRBV7-8|.|TRBD2|TRBJ2-7
CASSWGTSGSYEQYF
TGTGCCAGCAGCTGGGGGACTAGCGGTTCCTACGAGCAGTACTTC
>TRBV7-8|.|.|TRBJ1-2
CASSFNANYGYTF
TGTGCCAGCAGCTTTAACGCTAACTATGGCTACACCTTC
>TRBV9|once|.|TRBJ2-5
CASSVAGPETQYF
TGTGCCAGCAGCGTAGCTGGGCCCGAGACCCAGTACTTC
>TRBV4-1|.|.|TRBJ2-1
CASSQDLGRWNEQFF
TGCGCCAGCAGCCAAGATCTGGGGCGCTGGAATGAGCAGTTCTTC
>TRBV2|.|.|TRBJ2-6
CASVGSGANVLTF
TGTGCCAGTGTTGGCTCTGGGGCCAACGTCCTGACTTTC
>TRBV5-4|.|.|TRBJ2-7
CASSSPSQGDEQYF
TGTGCCAGCAGTTCCCCCAGTCAGGGTGACGAGCAGTACTTC
>TRBV11-1|.|.|TRBJ1-1
CASSPRRFSNTEAFF
TGTGCCAGCAGCCCGCGACGGTTTTCGAACACTGAAGCTTTCTTT
>TRBV5-6|few|TRBD1|TRBJ2-7
CASRPNRDSLEQYF
TGTGCCAGCAGGCCAAACAGGGACAGTCTGGAGCAGTACTTC
>TRBV9|.|TRBD1|TRBJ2-2
CASSAGPGQGATGELFF
TGTGCCAGCAGCGCGGGCCCCGGACAGGGGGCGACCGGGGAGCTGTTTTTT
>TRBV19|.|.|TRBJ1-2
CASSPIRPYSGGYTF
TGTGCCAGTAGTCCTATAAGACCGTACTCAGGTGGCTACACCTTC
>TRBV5-1|.|.|TRBJ2-7
CASSPGRPYEQYF
TGCGCCAGCAGCCCCGGGCGACCCTACGAGCAGTACTTC
>TRBV25-1|.|.|TRBJ1-6
CASSLTDGYNSPLHF
TGTGCCAGCAGTCTGACAGACGGCTATAATTCACCCCTCCACTTT
>TRBV28|once|TRBD1|TRBJ1-2
CALSRDRVFYGYTF
TGTGCCTTATCCCGGGACAGAGTGTTCTATGGCTACACCTTC
>TRBV5-4|.|TRBD1|TRBJ1-1
CASSPTAGQIFTEAFF
TGTGCCAGCAGCCCGACAGCGGGACAGATTTTCACTGAAGCTTTCTTT
>TRBV19|.|.|TRBJ1-3
CASSLPGARAKSGNTIYF
TGTGCCAGTAGTCTTCCGGGGGCCCGAGCAAAATCTGGAAACACCATATATTTT
>TRBV7-2|once|.|TRBJ2-7
CASKGAGLGEQYF
TGTGCCAGCAAGGGTGCCGGGTTAGGCGAGCAGTACTTC
>TRBV27|.|TRBD1|TRBJ1-5
CASSFGQGNQPQHF
TGTGCCAGCAGTTTTGGACAGGGCAATCAGCCCCAGCATTTT
>TRBV11-3|.|.|TRBJ2-1
CASSPPGSLSEQFF
TGTGCCAGCAGCCCACCCGGGTCCTTAAGTGAGCAGTTCTTC
>TRBV28|.|.|TRBJ1-1
CASSSVGRGGDTEAFF
TGTGCCAGCAGCTCCGTGGGAAGGGGAGGCGACACTGAAGCTTTCTTT
>TRBV7-9|.|.|TRBJ2-6
CASSLEAPSGANVLTF
TGTGCCAGCAGCTTAGAAGCCCCCTCTGGGGCCAACGTCCTGACTTTC
>TRBV30|.|.|TRBJ2-1
CAWSRLGGYNEQFF
TGTGCCTGGAGTAGGTTAGGAGGGTACAATGAGCAGTTCTTC
>TRBV7-9|.|.|TRBJ2-2
CASSLGYGISISGELFF
TGTGCCAGCAGCTTAGGTTACGGCATTTCGATCTCCGGGGAGCTGTTTTTT
>TRBV19|.|.|TRBJ1-1
CASTQRGDGTEAFF
TGTGCCAGTACTCAGAGAGGAGACGGCACTGAAGCTTTCTTT
>TRBV5-1|.|.|TRBJ2-3
CASSLTTGTDTQYF
TGCGCCAGCAGCTTGACGACGGGCACAGATACGCAGTATTTT